Listed below are T cell receptor beta chains from one sample, sequenced in a study of OX40 agonist ivuxolimab in advanced cancers. The data were produced by immunoSEQ multiplex PCR, yet TCRdb's version contains in-frame clones alone and is incomplete. Here the sample spans approximately 45,000 clones, 75% to 90% being singletons. The input for sequencing was CD4+ or CD8+ T cells sorted from blood, taken in a trial of the OX40 agonist ivuxolimab. The receptors were gathered from an adult with an advanced solid tumor such as melanoma, head and neck, liver or kidney cancer. CDR3s include the opening cysteine and the closing phenylalanine or tryptophan. A D gene is named only where the DNA matches it firmly. Where a row states a size, it is once, few, many or the class of an expanded clone; other rows omit it.

J: TRBJ1-1; D: .; size: .; V: TRBV7-8; DNA: TGTGCCAGCAGCTTATTTTGGGTCACAACTAACACTGAAGCTTTCTTT; CDR3: CASSLFWVTTNTEAFF
J: TRBJ1-5; D: TRBD1; size: .; V: TRBV28; DNA: TGTGCCAGCACTTTATGGACAGGGAAGGGCAATCAGCCCCAGCATTTT; CDR3: CASTLWTGKGNQPQHF
J: TRBJ1-1; D: .; size: .; V: TRBV6-4; DNA: TGTGCCAGCAGGATGTCAATGGACACTGAAGCTTTCTTT; CDR3: CASRMSMDTEAFF
J: TRBJ2-1; D: .; size: few; V: TRBV7-9; DNA: TGTGCCAGCAGCTTAATCAAACAGGGGAGGACCAATGAGCAGTTCTTC; CDR3: CASSLIKQGRTNEQFF
J: TRBJ1-2; D: .; size: .; V: TRBV6-1; DNA: TGTGCCAGCAGTGTCATTTATGGCTACACCTTC; CDR3: CASSVIYGYTF
J: TRBJ2-7; D: .; size: .; V: TRBV4-1; DNA: TGCGCCAGCAGCCAAGAGGGATCAGGGACGAGCTCCTACGAGCAGTACTTC; CDR3: CASSQEGSGTSSYEQYF
J: TRBJ2-7; D: .; size: .; V: TRBV10-2; DNA: TGCGCCAGCAGTGACCTCGGAGGGGTCTACGAGCAGTACTTC; CDR3: CASSDLGGVYEQYF
J: TRBJ2-1; D: TRBD2; size: .; V: TRBV6-5; DNA: TGTGCCAGCAGTGTCACCGGGGGGGCCTACAATGAGCAGTTCTTC; CDR3: CASSVTGGAYNEQFF
J: TRBJ2-2; D: TRBD1; size: once; V: TRBV18; DNA: TGTGCCAGCTCACCGCGACAGGGGGACACCGGGGAGCTGTTTTTT; CDR3: CASSPRQGDTGELFF
J: TRBJ2-7; D: TRBD1; size: .; V: TRBV4-1; DNA: TGCGCCAGCAGCCCGGGACAGGGCTCTTACGAGCAGTACTTC; CDR3: CASSPGQGSYEQYF
J: TRBJ2-3; D: TRBD2; size: .; V: TRBV9; DNA: TGTGCCAGCAGCCCCACCCGGGACGCCGGGGGGGGGACAGATACGCAGTATTTT; CDR3: CASSPTRDAGGGTDTQYF